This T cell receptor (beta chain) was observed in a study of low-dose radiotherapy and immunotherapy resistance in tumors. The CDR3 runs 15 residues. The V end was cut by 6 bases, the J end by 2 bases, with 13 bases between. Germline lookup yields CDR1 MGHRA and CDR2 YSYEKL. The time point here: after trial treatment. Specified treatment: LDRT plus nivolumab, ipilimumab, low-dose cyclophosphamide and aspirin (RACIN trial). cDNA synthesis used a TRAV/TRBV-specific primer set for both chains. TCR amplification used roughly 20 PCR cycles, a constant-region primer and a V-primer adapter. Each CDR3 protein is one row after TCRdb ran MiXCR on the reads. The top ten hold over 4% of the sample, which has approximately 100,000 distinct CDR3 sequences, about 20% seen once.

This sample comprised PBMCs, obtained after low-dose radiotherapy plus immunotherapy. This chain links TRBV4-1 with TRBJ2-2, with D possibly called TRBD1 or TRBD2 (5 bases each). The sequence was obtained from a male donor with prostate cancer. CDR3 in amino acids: CASRPVGTNTGELFF. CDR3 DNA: TGCGCCAGCAGACCCGTAGGGACCAACACCGGGGAGCTGTTTTTT.